The 20 T cell receptor beta chains reported below all come from one sample, sequenced in a study of T cell clonality in common variable immunodeficiency. Using immunoSEQ multiplex PCR, the repertoire was profiled, and TCRdb retains in-frame clones only, with some absent. This set yields approximately 58,000 clones and no singletons; the top ten hold roughly 5.5%. Sample: peripheral blood mononuclear cells. These receptors were taken from a person aged 18 to 69 in good health.

This clone has at least ten counts. The CDR3 extends 3 residues past the end of the read, so its final part is completed from the germline J gene. The chain joins TRBV7-2 to TRBJ1-5; weak D call: TRBD1 (5 bases). The germline V gene has CDR1 SGHTA and CDR2 FQGNSA. V was shortened by 2 bases and J by 8 bases, with 13 bases between the two germline ends. The CDR3 spans 14 residues. This CDR3 is CASSLQGSRKPQHF. CDR3 DNA, as far as it was read: TGTGCCAGCAGCTTACAGGGTTCTCGCAAGCCC.

The sample holds many counts of this clone. The read terminates 3 residues ahead of where the CDR3 ends, so the germline J gene completes it. The chain uses TRBV13 and TRBJ2-7; 8 bases agree with TRBD1. The CDR3 is made up of 15 amino acids. V lost 4 bases and J lost 0; bases outside the gene matches: 5. Germline loops: CDR1 PRHDT, CDR2 FYEKMQ (reference sequence). The CDR3 DNA, read in part, is TGTGCCAGCAGCTCCTGGACAGGGAGCTCCTACGAG. Protein sequence: CASSSWTGSSYE. The full CDR3 protein is CASSSWTGSSYEQYF.

About this clone: The CDR3 extends 3 residues past the end of the read, so its final part is completed from the germline J gene. The chain couples TRBV5-1 to TRBJ1-2, with 7 bases lining up with TRBD1. CDR3 size: 15 residues. Losses at the gene ends were 7 bases for V and 3 bases for J; bases not matched to a gene: 12. CDR1 is SGHRS and CDR2 is YFSETQ in the germline V gene. The CDR3 protein is CASGTGRGAHYGYTF. CDR3 DNA, as far as it was read: TGCGCCAGCGGGACCGGCAGGGGGGCTCACTATGGC.

This clone was detected ten times or more. The DNA ends 3 residues before the CDR3 does, and the rest of the CDR3 is filled in from the germline J gene. The gene calls are TRBV7-6 and TRBJ1-1, with a weak D call TRBD1 (5 bases). Germline CDR1 is SGHVS and CDR2 is FNYEAQ. V lost 1 base and J 1 base, leaving 10 bases between the germline ends. CDR3 length: 15 residues. The sequenced part of the CDR3 DNA is TGTGCCAGCAGCTTAGATGGACACCCGAACACTGAA. Protein product: CASSLDGHPNTE. The complete CDR3 reads CASSLDGHPNTEAFF. Full variable domain (remainder filled in from reference TRBV7-6 and TRBJ1-1): GAGVSQSPRYKVTKRGQDVALRCDPISGHVSLYWYRQALGQGPEFLTYFNYEAQQDKSGLPNDRFSAERPEGSISTLTIQRTEQRDSAMYRCASSLDGHPNTEAFFGQGTRLTVV.

This clone has a count of ten or more. The sequence runs out 3 residues before the end of the CDR3; the remainder is reconstructed from the germline J gene. This chain joins TRBV18 and TRBJ1-4; D gene ambiguous. The CDR3 is made up of 13 amino acids. Germline CDR1 reads KGHSH; CDR2 reads LQKENI. Between the trimmed V and J ends, which lost 6 bases and 2 bases, there was a span of 7 bases. The CDR3 is CASSPRTNEKLFF. The sequenced part of the CDR3 DNA is TGTGCCAGCTCCCCGAGGACTAATGAAAAA.

In its sample, this clone was seen many times. The sequenced part of the CDR3 DNA is TGCAGCGCCACAGGGTTCGAAGATACG. Its translation is CSATGFEDT. The whole CDR3 protein reads CSATGFEDTQYF. V and J are TRBV29-1 and TRBJ2-3, with D possibly TRBD1 on 6 matching bases. Read sequence stops 3 residues before the CDR3 end, and the germline J gene provides the missing end. V was clipped by 7 bases and J by 5 bases, with 13 bases between them. The CDR3 extends over 12 amino acids. The germline CDR1 and CDR2 sequences are SQVTM and ANQGSEA.

This clone has ten or more counts. The CDR3 goes on 3 residues after the read ends, and that part is filled in from the germline J gene. The chain links TRBV30 to TRBJ1-5; D is unresolved. This CDR3 is 13 amino acids long. Trimming stripped 2 bases from V and 4 bases from J, with 9 bases between. Germline CDR1 is GTSNPN and CDR2 is SVGIG (reference sequence). This CDR3 is CAWSIQNNQPQHF. The covered CDR3 bases are TGTGCCTGGAGTATACAGAATAATCAGCCC. The variable domain in full, with the rest retrieved from reference TRBV30 and TRBJ1-5, is SQTIHQWPATLVQPVGSPLSLECTVEGTSNPNLYWYRQAAGRGLQLLFYSVGIGQISSEVPQNLSASRPQDRQFILSSKKLLLSDSGFYLCAWSIQNNQPQHFGDGTRLSIL.

This clone occurred many times. The read gets to within 3 residues of the CDR3 end, and the germline J gene fills in the rest. The chain couples TRBV7-6 to TRBJ1-4; 8 bases fit TRBD1. CDR1 and CDR2 (germline): SGHVS, FNYEAQ. Germline trimming cut 5 bases from V and 8 bases from J; bases unmatched to any gene: 10. CDR3 length: 15 amino acids. CDR3 loop: CASSPPGQAVEKLFF. The covered CDR3 bases are TGTGCCAGCAGCCCTCCGGGACAGGCAGTAGAAAAA.

This clone was seen repeatedly, ten times or more. The CDR3 goes on 3 residues after the read ends, and that part is filled in from the germline J gene. This chain connects TRBV9 to TRBJ2-2, with 11 bases lining up with TRBD2. The CDR3 consists of 18 residues. V dropped 2 bases and J dropped 4; count of bases not matched to a gene: 10. Germline lookup yields CDR1 SGDLS and CDR2 YYNGEE. Incomplete CDR3 DNA: TGTGCCAGCAGCGTCCATAGCGGGAGGGCCCATGGCACCGGGGAG. Protein product: CASSVHSGRAHGTGE. The CDR3 in its entirety is CASSVHSGRAHGTGELFF.

By proportion, this clone is medium-sized. The CDR3 end is not reached by the read, which stops 3 residues before it; the germline J gene fills it in. V is TRBV5-4 and J is TRBJ1-2; no definite D call. Germline V gene sequence: CDR1 SGHNT, CDR2 YYREEE (reference sequence). Trimming removed 4 bases at V and 3 bases at J, with 13 bases between. This CDR3 contains 14 residues. The CDR3 here is CASSPGRVDYGYTF. Incomplete CDR3 DNA: TGTGCCAGCAGCCCGGGGAGGGTCGACTATGGC.

As concerns this clone: Read coverage stops 3 residues before the CDR3 terminus; the germline J gene supplies the remainder. This sequence joins TRBV6-1 and TRBJ1-6; TRBD1 might be the D (5 bases). CDR3 length: 14 amino acids. V was trimmed by 3 bases and J by 8 bases, leaving 11 bases between them. CDR1 MNHNS and CDR2 SASEGT come from the germline V gene. CDR3 DNA (partial): TGTGCCAGCAGTGACAGGGTCAGGGATTCACCC. Translated: CASSDRVRDSP. Given in full, the CDR3 is CASSDRVRDSPLHF.

This clone was observed many times. With the read ending 3 residues before the CDR3 end, the germline J gene is used to fill in that end. The V call is TRBV9, the J call TRBJ2-3; 7 bases are shared with TRBD2. Germline CDR1 reads SGDLS; CDR2 reads YYNGEE. CDR3 size: 15 residues. The trim removed 0 bases at V and 2 bases at J, leaving 3 bases unmatched. CDR3 DNA, as far as it was read: TGTGCCAGCAGCGTAGAAGGGGACTACACAGATACG. Amino acids: CASSVEGDYTDT. The entire CDR3 protein reads CASSVEGDYTDTQYF.

This clone was seen repeatedly, ten times or more. Read sequence stops 3 residues before the CDR3 end, and the germline J gene provides the missing end. The rearrangement uses TRBV30 and TRBJ1-2, with 8 nucleotides matching TRBD1. Germline V gene sequence: CDR1 GTSNPN, CDR2 SVGIG (reference sequence). The V gene end was trimmed by 3 bases and the J gene end by 5 bases; junction bases not matched to a gene: 8. This CDR3 comprises 14 residues. This chain's CDR3 is CAWSRTGGWYGYTF. The DNA read from the CDR3 is TGTGCCTGGAGCCGTACAGGGGGGTGGTATGGC.

This clone was counted many times. The read is 3 residues too short to cover the CDR3 end, so that end is filled in from the germline J gene. The chain carries TRBV19 and TRBJ1-1, with TRBD1 as a possible D gene (6 bases). V lost 8 bases and J lost 0, with 10 bases in between. The CDR3 runs to 13 residues. Germline loops: CDR1 LNHDA, CDR2 SQIVND (reference sequence). Partial CDR3 DNA: TGTGCCAGTGTCTACAGGGTGAACACTGAA. Translation: CASVYRVNTE. The CDR3 in full is CASVYRVNTEAFF.

This clone was seen at least ten times. Incomplete CDR3 DNA: TGTGCCAGCAGCCAACAGGGCAACTACGAG. Translating it yields CASSQQGNYE. The whole CDR3 reads CASSQQGNYEQYF. This chain links TRBV7-9 with TRBJ2-7, with D possibly matching TRBD1 (6 bases). The DNA ends 3 residues before the CDR3 does, and the rest of the CDR3 is filled in from the germline J gene. V was pared by 5 bases and J by 3 bases, with 11 bases between. The length of the CDR3 is 13 residues. Looked up from germline, CDR1 is SEHNR and CDR2 is FQNEAQ (reference sequence).

Many counts were recorded for this clone. Coverage ceases 3 residues before the CDR3 finishes, and the germline J gene fills in the end. The V and J genes are TRBV11-3 and TRBJ2-7; 10 bases fit TRBD1. This CDR3 spans 15 amino acids. Germline values: CDR1 SGHNT, CDR2 YENEEA. Trimming cost V 5 bases and J 4 bases; bases outside gene matches: 8. This CDR3 reads CASSVGTGDAYEQYF. The sequenced CDR3 bases are TGTGCCAGCAGCGTCGGGACAGGGGACGCGTACGAG. The entire variable domain, with the rest obtained from reference TRBV11-3 and TRBJ2-7, is as follows: EAGVVQSPRYKIIEKKQPVAFWCNPISGHNTLYWYLQNLGQGPELLIRYENEEAVDDSQLPKDRFSAERLKGVDSTLKIQPAELGDSAVYLCASSVGTGDAYEQYFGPGTRLTVT.

Ten or more counts support this clone. The sequence runs out 3 residues before the end of the CDR3; the remainder is reconstructed from the germline J gene. V usage is TRBV19 and J usage is TRBJ1-6; 11 bases are shared with TRBD1. Germline CDR1 reads LNHDA; CDR2 reads SQIVND (reference sequence). The CDR3 spans 16 residues. V dropped 3 bases and J dropped 9; count of bases not matched to a gene: 7. CDR3 protein: CASSILIGTGGSPLHF. Incomplete CDR3 DNA: TGTGCCAGTAGTATTCTAATCGGGACAGGGGGTTCACCC.

This clone was detected only a few times. The covered CDR3 bases are TGCAGCACAACTACAGGGGCGGGCTATGGC. It translates to CSTTTGAGYG. The CDR3 in its entirety is CSTTTGAGYGYTF. The rearrangement links TRBV29-1 to TRBJ1-2, with TRBD1 identical over 7 bases. From the germline J gene comes the end of the CDR3, since the read stops 3 residues before it. Germline values: CDR1 SQVTM, CDR2 ANQGSEA. Trimming removed 8 bases from V and 4 bases from J; junction bases left unmatched: 10. This CDR3 contains 13 residues.

This clone was picked up many times. The CDR3 end is not reached by the read, which stops 3 residues before it; the germline J gene fills it in. The V and J genes are TRBV20-1 and TRBJ2-1; 7 bases are a match to TRBD2. V was pared by 3 bases and J by 3 bases, with 8 bases of the junction left unmatched. This CDR3 comprises 15 residues. From germline, CDR1 is DFQATT and CDR2 SNEGSKA (reference sequence). The CDR3 sequence: CSASASSGNYNEQFF. The CDR3 DNA, read in part, is TGCAGTGCTAGTGCATCTAGCGGAAACTACAATGAG.

The table lists this clone with many counts. The read comes to an end 3 residues before the CDR3 does, leaving the germline J gene to fill in the end. The chain recombines TRBV5-8 with TRBJ2-1; no reliable D call. Germline loops: CDR1 SGHTS, CDR2 YDEGEE. V was shortened by 4 bases and J by 0 bases, with 11 bases between the two germline ends. This CDR3 is built from 15 residues. CDR3 protein: CASSRAPSSYNEQFF. CDR3 DNA (partial): TGTGCCAGCAGCCGAGCGCCGAGCTCCTACAATGAG.